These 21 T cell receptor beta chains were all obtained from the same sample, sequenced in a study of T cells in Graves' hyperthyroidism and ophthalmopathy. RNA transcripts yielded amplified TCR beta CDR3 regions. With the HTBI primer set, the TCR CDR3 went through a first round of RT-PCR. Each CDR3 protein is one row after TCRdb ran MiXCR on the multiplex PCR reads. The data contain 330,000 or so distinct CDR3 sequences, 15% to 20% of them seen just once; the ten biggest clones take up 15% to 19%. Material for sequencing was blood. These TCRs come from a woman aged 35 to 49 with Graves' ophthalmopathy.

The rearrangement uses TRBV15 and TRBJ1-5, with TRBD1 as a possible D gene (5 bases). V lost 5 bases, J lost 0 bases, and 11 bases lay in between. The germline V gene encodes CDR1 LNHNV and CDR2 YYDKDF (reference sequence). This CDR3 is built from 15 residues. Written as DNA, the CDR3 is TGTGCCACCAGCCCGACAGAATATAGCAATCAGCCCCAGCATTTT. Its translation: CATSPTEYSNQPQHF.

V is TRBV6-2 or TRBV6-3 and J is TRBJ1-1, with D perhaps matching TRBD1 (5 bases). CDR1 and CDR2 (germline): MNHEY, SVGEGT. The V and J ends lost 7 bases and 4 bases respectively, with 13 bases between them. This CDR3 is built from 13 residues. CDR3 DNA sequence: TGTGCCAGCACTCACGGGGGGGGCACTGAAGCTTTCTTT. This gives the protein CASTHGGGTEAFF.

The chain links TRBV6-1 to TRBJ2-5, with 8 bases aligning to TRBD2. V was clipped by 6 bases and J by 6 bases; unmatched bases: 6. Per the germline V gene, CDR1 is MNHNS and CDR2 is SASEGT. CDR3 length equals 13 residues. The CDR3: CASRGAGVKTQYF. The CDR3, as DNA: TGTGCCAGCAGGGGAGCGGGAGTGAAGACCCAGTACTTC.

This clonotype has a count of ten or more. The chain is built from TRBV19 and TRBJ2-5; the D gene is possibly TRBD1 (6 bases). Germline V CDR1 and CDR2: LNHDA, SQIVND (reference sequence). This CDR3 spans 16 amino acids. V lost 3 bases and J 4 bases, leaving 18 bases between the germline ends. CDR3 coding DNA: TGTGCCAGTAGTATGTTGGGGATACAGGGTGGAGAGACCCAGTACTTC. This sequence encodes CASSMLGIQGGETQYF.

This chain's CDR3 is CASSRDRGADGYTF. DNA of the CDR3: TGTGCCAGCAGTCGGGACAGGGGTGCGGATGGCTACACCTTC. V and J are TRBV6-1 and TRBJ1-2; 10 bases match TRBD1. The CDR3 covers 14 residues. J lost 6 bases, V lost 5 bases, and 6 bases had no gene match. In germline, CDR1 is MNHNS, CDR2 SASEGT.

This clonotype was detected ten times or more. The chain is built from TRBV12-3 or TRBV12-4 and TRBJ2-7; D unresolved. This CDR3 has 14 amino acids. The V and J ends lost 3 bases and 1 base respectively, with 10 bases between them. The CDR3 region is CASSFHSDSYEQYF. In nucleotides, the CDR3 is TGTGCCAGCAGTTTTCATTCGGATTCCTACGAGCAGTACTTC.

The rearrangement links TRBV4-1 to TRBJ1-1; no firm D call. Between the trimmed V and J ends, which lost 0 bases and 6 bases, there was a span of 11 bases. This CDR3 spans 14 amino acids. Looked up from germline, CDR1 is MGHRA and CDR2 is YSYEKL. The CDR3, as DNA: TGCGCCAGCAGCCAAGAAGGGTGGTCGGCTGAAGCTTTCTTT. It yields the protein CASSQEGWSAEAFF.

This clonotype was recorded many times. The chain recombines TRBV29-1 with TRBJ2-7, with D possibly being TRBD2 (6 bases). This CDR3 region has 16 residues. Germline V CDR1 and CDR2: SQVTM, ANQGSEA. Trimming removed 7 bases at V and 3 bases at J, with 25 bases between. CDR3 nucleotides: TGCAGCGCGGTCGGGGAGGAAGAGGCATCCCACTACGAGCAGTACTTC. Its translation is CSAVGEEEASHYEQYF.

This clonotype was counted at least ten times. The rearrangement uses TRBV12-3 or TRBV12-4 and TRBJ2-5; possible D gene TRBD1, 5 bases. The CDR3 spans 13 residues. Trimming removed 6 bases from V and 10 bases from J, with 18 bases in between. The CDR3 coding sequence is TGTGCCAGCAGAACTTGGAGACAGCCTCACCAGTACTTC. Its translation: CASRTWRQPHQYF.

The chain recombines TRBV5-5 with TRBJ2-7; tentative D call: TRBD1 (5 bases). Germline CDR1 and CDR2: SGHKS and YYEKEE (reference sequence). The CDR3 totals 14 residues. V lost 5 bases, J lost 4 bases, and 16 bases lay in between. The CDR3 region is CASRGTIHRYEQYF. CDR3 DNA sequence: TGTGCCAGCAGAGGCACCATTCACAGGTACGAGCAGTACTTC.

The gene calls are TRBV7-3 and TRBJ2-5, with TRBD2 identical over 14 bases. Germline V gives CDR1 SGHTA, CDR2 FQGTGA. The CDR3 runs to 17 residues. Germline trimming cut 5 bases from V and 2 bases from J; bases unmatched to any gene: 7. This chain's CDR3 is CASSPGTSGSRQETQYF. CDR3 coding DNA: TGTGCCAGCAGCCCCGGGACTAGCGGGAGTCGGCAAGAGACCCAGTACTTC.

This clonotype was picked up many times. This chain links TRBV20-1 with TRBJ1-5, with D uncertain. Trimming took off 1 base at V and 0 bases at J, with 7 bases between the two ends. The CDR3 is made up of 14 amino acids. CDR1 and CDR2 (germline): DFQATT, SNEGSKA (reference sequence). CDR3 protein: CSARAQPSNQPQHF. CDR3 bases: TGCAGTGCTAGAGCACAGCCTAGCAATCAGCCCCAGCATTTT.

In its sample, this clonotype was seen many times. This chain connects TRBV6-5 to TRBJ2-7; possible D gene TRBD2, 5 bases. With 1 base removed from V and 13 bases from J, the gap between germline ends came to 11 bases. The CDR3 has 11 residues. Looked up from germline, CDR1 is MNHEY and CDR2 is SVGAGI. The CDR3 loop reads CASSYLGLTYF. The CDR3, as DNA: TGTGCCAGCAGTTACTTAGGACTTACCTACTTC.

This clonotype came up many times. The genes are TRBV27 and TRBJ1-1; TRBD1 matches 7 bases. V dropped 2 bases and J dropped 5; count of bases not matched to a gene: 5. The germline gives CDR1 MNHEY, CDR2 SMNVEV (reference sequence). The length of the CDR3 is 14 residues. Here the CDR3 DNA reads TGTGCCAGCAGTTTAGGGGGACAGTTGACTGAAGCTTTCTTT. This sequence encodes CASSLGGQLTEAFF.

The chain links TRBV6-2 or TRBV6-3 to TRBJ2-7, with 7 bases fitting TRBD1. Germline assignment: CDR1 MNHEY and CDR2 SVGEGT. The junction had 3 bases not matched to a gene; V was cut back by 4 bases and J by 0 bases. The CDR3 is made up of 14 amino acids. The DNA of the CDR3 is TGTGCCAGCAGTTTTGACAGGGACTCCTACGAGCAGTACTTC. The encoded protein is CASSFDRDSYEQYF.

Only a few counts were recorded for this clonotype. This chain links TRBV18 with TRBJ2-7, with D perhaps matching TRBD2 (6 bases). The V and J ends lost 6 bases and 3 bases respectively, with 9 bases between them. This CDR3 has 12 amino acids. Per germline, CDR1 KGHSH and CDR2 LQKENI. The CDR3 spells CASSDYGYEQYF. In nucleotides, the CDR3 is TGTGCCAGCTCGGACTACGGCTACGAGCAGTACTTC.

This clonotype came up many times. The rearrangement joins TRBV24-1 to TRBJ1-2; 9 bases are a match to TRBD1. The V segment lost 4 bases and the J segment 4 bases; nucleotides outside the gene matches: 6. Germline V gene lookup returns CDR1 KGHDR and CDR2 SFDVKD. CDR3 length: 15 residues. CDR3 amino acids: CATSETDRGGYGYTF. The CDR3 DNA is TGTGCCACCAGTGAAACGGACAGGGGAGGCTATGGCTACACCTTC.

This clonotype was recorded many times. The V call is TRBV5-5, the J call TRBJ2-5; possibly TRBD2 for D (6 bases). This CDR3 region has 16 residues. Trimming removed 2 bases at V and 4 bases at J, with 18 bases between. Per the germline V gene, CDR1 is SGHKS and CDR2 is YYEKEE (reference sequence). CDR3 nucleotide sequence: TGTGCCAGCAGCTTACAGTCGACTAGGTGGGGAGAGACCCAGTACTTC. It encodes CASSLQSTRWGETQYF.

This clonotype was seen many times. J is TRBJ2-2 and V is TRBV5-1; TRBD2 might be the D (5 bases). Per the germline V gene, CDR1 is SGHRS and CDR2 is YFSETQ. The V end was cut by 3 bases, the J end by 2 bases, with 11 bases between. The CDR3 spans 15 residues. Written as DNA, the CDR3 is TGCGCCAGCAGCTCGGCCGGAGGCAACACCGGGGAGCTGTTTTTT. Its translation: CASSSAGGNTGELFF.

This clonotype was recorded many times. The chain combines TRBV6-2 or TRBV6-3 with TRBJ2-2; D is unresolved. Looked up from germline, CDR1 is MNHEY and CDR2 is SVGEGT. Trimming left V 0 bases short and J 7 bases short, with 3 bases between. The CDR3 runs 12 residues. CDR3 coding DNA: TGTGCCAGCAGTTACTCAAACGGGGAGCTGTTTTTT. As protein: CASSYSNGELFF.

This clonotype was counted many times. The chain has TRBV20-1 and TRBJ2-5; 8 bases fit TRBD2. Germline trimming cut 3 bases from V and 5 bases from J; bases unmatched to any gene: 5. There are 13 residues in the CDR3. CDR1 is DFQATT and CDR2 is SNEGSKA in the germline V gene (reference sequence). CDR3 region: CSASGGGGETQYF. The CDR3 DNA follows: TGCAGTGCTAGCGGGGGGGGCGGGGAGACCCAGTACTTC.